Here is one T cell receptor (beta chain) with its context. Its antigen is undetermined. Trimming removed 3 bases from V and 5 bases from J; junction bases left unmatched: 5. Germline V CDR1 and CDR2: MGHRA, YSYEKL. The CDR3 is 15 residues long. This PCR relied on a set of 60 Vbeta primers and 13 Jbeta primers. The method was immunoSEQ multiplex PCR; TCRdb's version includes in-frame clones alone and lacks a portion of them. Its table lists approximately 120,000 clones. Unrecorded immune exposures were likely, despite nominal health at sampling. The data are from a study of cytomegalovirus exposure and HLA in healthy donors. Study findings and constraints: What a later analysis showed was that several of the most significant clusters appeared linked to common viral pathogens. Presence/absence results assume similar sequencing depth per donor, which may not hold.

Sequenced sample: PBMCs. The TCR sequence derives from a man younger than 35 in good health and CMV-seronegative. This sequence joins TRBV4-1 and TRBJ2-5; TRBD2 aligns across 11 bases. The CDR3 nucleotides read TGCGCCAGCAGCCACACTAGCGGGAGCATGGAGACCCAGTACTTC. Its translation: CASSHTSGSMETQYF.